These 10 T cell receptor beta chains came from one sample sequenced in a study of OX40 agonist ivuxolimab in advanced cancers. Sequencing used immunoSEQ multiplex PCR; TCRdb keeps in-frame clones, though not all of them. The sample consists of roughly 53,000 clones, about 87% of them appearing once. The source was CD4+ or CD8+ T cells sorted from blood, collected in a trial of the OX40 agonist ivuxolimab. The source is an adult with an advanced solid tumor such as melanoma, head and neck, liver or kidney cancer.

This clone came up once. CDR3 nucleotides: TGTGCCAGCAGCTTCGGGAGAAAGTTATCAGATACGCAGTATTTT. Protein sequence: CASSFGRKLSDTQYF. The chain carries TRBV7-2 and TRBJ2-3; maybe TRBD2 (6 bases). The V gene's germline CDR1 is SGHTA and CDR2 FQGNSA. The CDR3 totals 15 residues. The germline V and J ends were trimmed by 3 bases and 4 bases, with 14 bases remaining between them.

The CDR3 protein is CASSSPAIDKNIQYF. The CDR3 coding sequence is TGTGCCAGCAGTTCCCCCGCCATTGACAAAAACATTCAGTACTTC. This rearrangement joins TRBV27 to TRBJ2-4; D remains ambiguous. This CDR3 region has 15 residues. The germline V gene has CDR1 MNHEY and CDR2 SMNVEV (reference sequence). Between the trimmed V and J ends, which lost 4 bases and 3 bases, there was a span of 13 bases.

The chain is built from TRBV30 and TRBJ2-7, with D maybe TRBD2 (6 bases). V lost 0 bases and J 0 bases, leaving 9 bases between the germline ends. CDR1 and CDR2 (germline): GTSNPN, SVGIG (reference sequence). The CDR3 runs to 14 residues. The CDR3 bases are TGTGCCTGGAGTGTAGGAGGGAGCTCCTACGAGCAGTACTTC. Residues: CAWSVGGSSYEQYF.

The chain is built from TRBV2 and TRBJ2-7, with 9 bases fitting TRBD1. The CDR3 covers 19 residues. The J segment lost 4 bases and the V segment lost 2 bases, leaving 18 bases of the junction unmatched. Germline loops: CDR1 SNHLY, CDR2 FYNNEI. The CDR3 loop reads CASSEKRDRVWNRGYEQYF. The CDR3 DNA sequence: TGTGCCAGCAGTGAAAAAAGGGACAGGGTTTGGAATCGGGGATACGAGCAGTACTTC.

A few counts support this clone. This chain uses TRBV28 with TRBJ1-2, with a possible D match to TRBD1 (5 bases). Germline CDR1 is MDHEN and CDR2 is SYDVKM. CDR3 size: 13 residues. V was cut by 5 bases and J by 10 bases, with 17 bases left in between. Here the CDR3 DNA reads TGTGCCAGCAGTGCCCATCCAGGGAATCCCTACACCTTC. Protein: CASSAHPGNPYTF.

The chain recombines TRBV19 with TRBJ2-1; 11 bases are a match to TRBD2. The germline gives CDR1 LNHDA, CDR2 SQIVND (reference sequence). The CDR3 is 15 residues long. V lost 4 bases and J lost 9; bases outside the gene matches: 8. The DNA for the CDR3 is TGTGCCAGTAGTACGGCTAGCGGGAGGATTGGTGAGCAGTTCTTC. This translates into CASSTASGRIGEQFF.

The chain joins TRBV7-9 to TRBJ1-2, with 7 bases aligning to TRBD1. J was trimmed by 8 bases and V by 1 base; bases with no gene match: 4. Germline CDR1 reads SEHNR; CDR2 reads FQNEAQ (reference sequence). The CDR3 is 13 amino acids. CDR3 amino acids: CASSLDRGLGYTF. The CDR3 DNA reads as TGTGCCAGCAGCTTAGACAGGGGTTTGGGCTACACCTTC. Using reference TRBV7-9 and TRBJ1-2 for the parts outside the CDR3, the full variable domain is DTGVSQNPRHKITKRGQNVTFRCDPISEHNRLYWYRQTLGQGPEFLTYFQNEAQLEKSRLLSDRFSAERPKGSFSTLEIQRTEQGDSAMYLCASSLDRGLGYTFGSGTRLTVV.

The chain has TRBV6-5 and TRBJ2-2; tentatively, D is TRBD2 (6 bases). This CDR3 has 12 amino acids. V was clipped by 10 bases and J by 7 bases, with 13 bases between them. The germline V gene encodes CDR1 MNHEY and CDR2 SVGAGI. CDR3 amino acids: CAISGVGGELFF. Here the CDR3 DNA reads TGTGCCATCTCGGGGGTTGGCGGGGAGCTGTTTTTT.

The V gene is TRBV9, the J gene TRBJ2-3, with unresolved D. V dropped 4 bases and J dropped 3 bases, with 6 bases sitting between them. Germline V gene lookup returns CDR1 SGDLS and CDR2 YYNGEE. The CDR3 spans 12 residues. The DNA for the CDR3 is TGTGCCAGCAGCACTCGGACAGATACGCAGTATTTT. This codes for CASSTRTDTQYF. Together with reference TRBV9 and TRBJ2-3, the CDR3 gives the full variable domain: DSGVTQTPKHLITATGQRVTLRCSPRSGDLSVYWYQQSLDQGLQFLIQYYNGEERAKGNILERFSAQQFPDLHSELNLSSLELGDSALYFCASSTRTDTQYFGPGTRLTVL.

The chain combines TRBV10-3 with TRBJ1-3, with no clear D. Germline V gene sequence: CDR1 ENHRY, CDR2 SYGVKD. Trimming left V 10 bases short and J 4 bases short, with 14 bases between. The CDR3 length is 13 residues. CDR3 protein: CATRQDVGNTIYF. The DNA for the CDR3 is TGTGCCACACGCCAGGACGTAGGAAACACCATATATTTT.